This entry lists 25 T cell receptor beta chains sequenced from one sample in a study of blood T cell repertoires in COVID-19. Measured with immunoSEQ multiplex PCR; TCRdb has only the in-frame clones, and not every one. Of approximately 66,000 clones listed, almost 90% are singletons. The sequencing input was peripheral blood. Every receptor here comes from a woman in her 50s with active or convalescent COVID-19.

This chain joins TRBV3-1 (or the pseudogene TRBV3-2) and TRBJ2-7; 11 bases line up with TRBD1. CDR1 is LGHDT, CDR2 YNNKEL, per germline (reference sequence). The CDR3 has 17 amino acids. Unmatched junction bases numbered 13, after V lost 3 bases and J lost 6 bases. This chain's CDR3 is CASSHHLGQGARAEQYF. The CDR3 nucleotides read TGTGCCAGCAGCCACCACCTAGGACAGGGGGCGCGGGCCGAGCAGTACTTC.

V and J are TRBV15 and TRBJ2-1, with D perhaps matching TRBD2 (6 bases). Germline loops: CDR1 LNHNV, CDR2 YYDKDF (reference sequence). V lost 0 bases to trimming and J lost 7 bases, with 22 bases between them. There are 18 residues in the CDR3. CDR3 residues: CATSRDQRGGDLKNEQFF. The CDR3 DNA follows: TGTGCCACCAGCAGAGATCAAAGAGGTGGGGACTTGAAGAATGAGCAGTTCTTC. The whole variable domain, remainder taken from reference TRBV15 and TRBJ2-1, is DAMVIQNPRYQVTQFGKPVTLSCSQTLNHNVMYWYQQKSSQAPKLLFHYYDKDFNNEADTPDNFQSRRPNTSFCFLDIRSPGLGDTAMYLCATSRDQRGGDLKNEQFFGPGTRLTVL.

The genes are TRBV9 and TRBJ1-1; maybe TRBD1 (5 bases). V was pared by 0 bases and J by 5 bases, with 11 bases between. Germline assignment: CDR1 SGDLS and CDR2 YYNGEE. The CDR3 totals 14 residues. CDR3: CASSVGGENTEAFF. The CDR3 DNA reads TGTGCCAGCAGCGTAGGGGGGGAAAATACTGAAGCTTTCTTT.

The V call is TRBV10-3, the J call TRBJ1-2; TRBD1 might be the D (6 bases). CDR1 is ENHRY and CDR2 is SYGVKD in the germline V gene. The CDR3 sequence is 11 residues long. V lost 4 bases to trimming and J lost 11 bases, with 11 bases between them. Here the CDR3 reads CAISGGGAYTF. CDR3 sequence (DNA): TGTGCCATCAGTGGGGGGGGCGCGTACACCTTC.

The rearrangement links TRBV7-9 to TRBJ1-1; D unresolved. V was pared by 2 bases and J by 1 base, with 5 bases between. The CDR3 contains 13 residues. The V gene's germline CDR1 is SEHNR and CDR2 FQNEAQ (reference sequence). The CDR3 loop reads CASSLLWNTEAFF. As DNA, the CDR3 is TGTGCCAGCAGCTTACTTTGGAACACTGAAGCTTTCTTT.

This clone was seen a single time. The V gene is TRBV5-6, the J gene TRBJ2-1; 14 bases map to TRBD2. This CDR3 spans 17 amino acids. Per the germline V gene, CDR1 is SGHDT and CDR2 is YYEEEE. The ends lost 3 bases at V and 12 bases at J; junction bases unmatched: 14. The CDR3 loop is CASSSPNRLAGGPGQFF. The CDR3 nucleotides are TGTGCCAGCAGCTCCCCAAACCGACTAGCGGGAGGGCCGGGGCAGTTCTTC.

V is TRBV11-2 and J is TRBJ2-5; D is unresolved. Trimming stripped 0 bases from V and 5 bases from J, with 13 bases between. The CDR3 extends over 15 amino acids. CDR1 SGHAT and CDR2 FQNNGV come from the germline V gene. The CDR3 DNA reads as TGTGCCAGCAGCTTAGAGGGCGCGTCGGTGGAGACCCAGTACTTC. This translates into CASSLEGASVETQYF.

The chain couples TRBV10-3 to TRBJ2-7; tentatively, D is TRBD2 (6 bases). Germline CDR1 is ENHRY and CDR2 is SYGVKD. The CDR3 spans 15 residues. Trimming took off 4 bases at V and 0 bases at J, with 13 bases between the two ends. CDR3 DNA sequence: TGTGCCATCAGTGGGCGGGACGGATCCTCCTACGAGCAGTACTTC. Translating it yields CAISGRDGSSYEQYF.

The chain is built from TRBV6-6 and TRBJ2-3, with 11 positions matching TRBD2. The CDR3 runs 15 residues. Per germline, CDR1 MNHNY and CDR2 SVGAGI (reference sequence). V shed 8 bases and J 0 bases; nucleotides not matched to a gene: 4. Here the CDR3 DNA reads TGTGCCAGCTGTACTAGCGGGAGTAGCACAGATACGCAGTATTTT. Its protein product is CASCTSGSSTDTQYF.

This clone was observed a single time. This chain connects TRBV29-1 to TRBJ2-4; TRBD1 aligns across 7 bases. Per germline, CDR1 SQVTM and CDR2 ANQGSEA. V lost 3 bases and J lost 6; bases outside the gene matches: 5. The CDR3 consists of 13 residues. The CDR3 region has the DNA TGCAGCGTTGACAAGGGACAGTCAAACATTCAGTACTTC. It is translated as CSVDKGQSNIQYF.

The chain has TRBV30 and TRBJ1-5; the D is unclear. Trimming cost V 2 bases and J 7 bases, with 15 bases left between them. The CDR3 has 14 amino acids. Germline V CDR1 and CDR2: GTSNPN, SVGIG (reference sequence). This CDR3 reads CAWSISPLFQPQHF. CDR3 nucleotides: TGTGCCTGGAGTATATCCCCCCTGTTCCAGCCCCAGCATTTT.

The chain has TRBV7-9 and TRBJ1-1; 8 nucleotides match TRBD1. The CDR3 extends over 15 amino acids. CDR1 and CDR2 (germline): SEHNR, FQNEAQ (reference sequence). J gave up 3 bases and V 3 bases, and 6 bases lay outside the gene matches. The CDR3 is CASSLGDRRYTEAFF. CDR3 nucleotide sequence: TGTGCCAGCAGCTTGGGGGACAGGAGGTACACTGAAGCTTTCTTT.

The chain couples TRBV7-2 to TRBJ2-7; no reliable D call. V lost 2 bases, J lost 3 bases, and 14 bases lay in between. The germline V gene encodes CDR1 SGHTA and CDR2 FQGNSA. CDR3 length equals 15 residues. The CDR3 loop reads CASSLLLGQLYEQYF. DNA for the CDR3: TGTGCCAGCAGCTTATTATTGGGCCAACTCTACGAGCAGTACTTC.

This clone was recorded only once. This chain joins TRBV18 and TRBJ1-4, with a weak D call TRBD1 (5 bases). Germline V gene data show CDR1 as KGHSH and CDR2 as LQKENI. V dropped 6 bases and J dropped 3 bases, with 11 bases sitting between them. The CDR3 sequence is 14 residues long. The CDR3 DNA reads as TGTGCCAGCTCGCCAGGGAGGTCTAATGAAAAACTGTTTTTT. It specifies CASSPGRSNEKLFF.

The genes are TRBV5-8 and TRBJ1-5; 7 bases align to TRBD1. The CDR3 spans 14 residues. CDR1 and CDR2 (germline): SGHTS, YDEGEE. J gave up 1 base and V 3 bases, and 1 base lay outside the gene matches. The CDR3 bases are TGTGCCAGCAGCTGGACAGGAAGCAATCAGCCCCAGCATTTT. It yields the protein CASSWTGSNQPQHF.

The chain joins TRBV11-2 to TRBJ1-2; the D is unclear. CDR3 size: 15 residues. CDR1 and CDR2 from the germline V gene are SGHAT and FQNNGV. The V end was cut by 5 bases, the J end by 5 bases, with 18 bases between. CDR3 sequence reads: CASSPGAYVSYGYTF. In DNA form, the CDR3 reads TGTGCCAGCAGCCCGGGAGCTTACGTTTCATATGGCTACACCTTC.

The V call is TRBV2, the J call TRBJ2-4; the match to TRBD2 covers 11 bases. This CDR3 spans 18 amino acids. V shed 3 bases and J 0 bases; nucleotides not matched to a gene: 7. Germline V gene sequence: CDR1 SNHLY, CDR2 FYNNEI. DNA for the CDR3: TGTGCCAGCAGTGATCTGATGGGACTAGCGGTAGCCAAAAACATTCAGTACTTC. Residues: CASSDLMGLAVAKNIQYF.

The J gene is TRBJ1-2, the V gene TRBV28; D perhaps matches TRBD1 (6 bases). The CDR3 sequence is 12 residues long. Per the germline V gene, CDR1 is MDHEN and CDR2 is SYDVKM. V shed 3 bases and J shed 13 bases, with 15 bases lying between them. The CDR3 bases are TGTGCCAGCAGTTTTTCGGACAGAGTCAGCACCTTC. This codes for CASSFSDRVSTF.

CDR3 sequence (DNA): TGTGCCAGCAGTGAAGCACTGATTGCGGGAGCTGGTAATGAGCAGTTCTTC. Translating it yields CASSEALIAGAGNEQFF. This chain connects TRBV6-1 to TRBJ2-1; 7 positions match TRBD2. The CDR3 extends over 17 amino acids. Germline trimming cut 0 bases from V and 7 bases from J; bases unmatched to any gene: 12. The germline V gene has CDR1 MNHNS and CDR2 SASEGT.

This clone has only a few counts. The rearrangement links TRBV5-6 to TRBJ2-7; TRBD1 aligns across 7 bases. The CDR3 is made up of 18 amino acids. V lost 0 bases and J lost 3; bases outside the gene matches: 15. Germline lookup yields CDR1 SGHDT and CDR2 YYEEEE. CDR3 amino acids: CASSLDWSTGTMDYEQYF. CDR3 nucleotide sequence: TGTGCCAGCAGCTTGGACTGGTCGACAGGGACGATGGACTACGAGCAGTACTTC.

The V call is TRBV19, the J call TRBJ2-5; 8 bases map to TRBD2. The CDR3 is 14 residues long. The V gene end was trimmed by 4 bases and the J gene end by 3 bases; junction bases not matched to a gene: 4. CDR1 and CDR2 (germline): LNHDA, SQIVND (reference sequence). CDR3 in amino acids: CASSKPAGEETQYF. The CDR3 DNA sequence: TGTGCCAGTAGTAAGCCAGCGGGAGAAGAGACCCAGTACTTC.

This CDR3 is CASMVGTGSYEQYF. CDR3 DNA sequence: TGTGCTAGTATGGTAGGGACAGGTTCCTACGAGCAGTACTTC. The rearrangement joins TRBV12-5 to TRBJ2-7, with 8 bases aligning to TRBD1. CDR1 is LGHNT and CDR2 is FRNRAP in the germline V gene. Trimming cost V 8 bases and J 1 base; bases outside gene matches: 7. This CDR3 contains 14 residues.

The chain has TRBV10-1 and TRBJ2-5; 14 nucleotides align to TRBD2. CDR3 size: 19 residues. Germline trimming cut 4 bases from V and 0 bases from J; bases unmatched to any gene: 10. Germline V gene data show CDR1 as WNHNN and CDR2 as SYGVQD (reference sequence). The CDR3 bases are TGCGCCAGCAGTGCCCGGGGACTAGCGGGAGTGGGTGACCAAGAGACCCAGTACTTC. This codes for CASSARGLAGVGDQETQYF.

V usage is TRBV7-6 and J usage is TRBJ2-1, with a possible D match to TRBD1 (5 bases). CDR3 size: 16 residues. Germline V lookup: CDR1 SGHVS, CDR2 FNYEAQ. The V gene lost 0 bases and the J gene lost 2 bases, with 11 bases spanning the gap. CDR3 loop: CASSLADKTTYNEQFF. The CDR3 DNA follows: TGTGCCAGCAGCTTAGCGGACAAAACGACCTACAATGAGCAGTTCTTC. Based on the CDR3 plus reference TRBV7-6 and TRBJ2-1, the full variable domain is GAGVSQSPRYKVTKRGQDVALRCDPISGHVSLYWYRQALGQGPEFLTYFNYEAQQDKSGLPNDRFSAERPEGSISTLTIQRTEQRDSAMYRCASSLADKTTYNEQFFGPGTRLTVL.

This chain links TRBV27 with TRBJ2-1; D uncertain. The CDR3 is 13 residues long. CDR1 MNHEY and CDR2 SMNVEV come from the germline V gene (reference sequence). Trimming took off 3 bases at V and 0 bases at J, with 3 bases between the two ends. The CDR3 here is CASSFYSYNEQFF. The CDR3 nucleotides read TGTGCCAGCAGTTTCTACTCCTACAATGAGCAGTTCTTC.